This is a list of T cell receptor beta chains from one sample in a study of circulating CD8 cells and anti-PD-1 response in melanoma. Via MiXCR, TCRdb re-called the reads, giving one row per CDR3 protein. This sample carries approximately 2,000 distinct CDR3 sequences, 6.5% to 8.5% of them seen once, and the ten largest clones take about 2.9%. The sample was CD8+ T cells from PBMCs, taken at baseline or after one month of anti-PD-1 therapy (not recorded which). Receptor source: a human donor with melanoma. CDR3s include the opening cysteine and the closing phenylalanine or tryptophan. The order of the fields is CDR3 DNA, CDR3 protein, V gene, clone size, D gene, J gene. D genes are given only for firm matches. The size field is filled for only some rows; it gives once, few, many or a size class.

CDR3nt: TGTGCCAGCAGTCATAGCGGGACGAGCTCCTACAATGAGCAGTTCTTC
CDR3aa: CASSHSGTSSYNEQFF
v_gene: TRBV6-1
abundance: medium-sized
d_gene: TRBD2
j_gene: TRBJ2-1

CDR3nt: TGTGCCAGCAGTTTTGCCCCAGGGACAGATACGCAGTATTTT
CDR3aa: CASSFAPGTDTQYF
v_gene: TRBV27
abundance: medium-sized
d_gene: NA
j_gene: TRBJ2-3

CDR3nt: TGTGCCAGCAGCGCAAGGGGTAATGAGCAGTTCTTC
CDR3aa: CASSARGNEQFF
v_gene: TRBV7-3
abundance: medium-sized
d_gene: NA
j_gene: TRBJ2-1

CDR3nt: TGTGCCAGCAGACAGGGGGGGAACTACGAGCAGTACTTC
CDR3aa: CASRQGGNYEQYF
v_gene: TRBV28
abundance: medium-sized
d_gene: NA
j_gene: TRBJ2-7

CDR3nt: TGTGCCAGCTTTGGGGGCTATCAGGGCTATGGCTACACCTTC
CDR3aa: CASFGGYQGYGYTF
v_gene: TRBV5-5
abundance: medium-sized
d_gene: NA
j_gene: TRBJ1-2

CDR3nt: TGTGCCAGTAGTTCTACCGGGACTAGCGGGGTTCATGAGCAGTTCTTC
CDR3aa: CASSSTGTSGVHEQFF
v_gene: TRBV19
abundance: few
d_gene: TRBD2
j_gene: TRBJ2-1

CDR3nt: TGTGCCAGCAGTTTCTCGGCGAGCTACGAGCAGTACTTC
CDR3aa: CASSFSASYEQYF
v_gene: TRBV27
abundance: medium-sized
d_gene: NA
j_gene: TRBJ2-7

CDR3nt: TGTGCCAGCAGCCTGGGCGGAGAGCAGTACTTC
CDR3aa: CASSLGGEQYF
v_gene: TRBV27
abundance: medium-sized
d_gene: NA
j_gene: TRBJ2-7

CDR3nt: TGTGCCAGCAGTTTATCTGGGGCGGCCGCCGCCTACAATGTGCAGTTCTTC
CDR3aa: CASSLSGAAAAYNVQFF
v_gene: TRBV27
abundance: NA
d_gene: NA
j_gene: TRBJ2-1

CDR3nt: TGTGCCAGCAGAGTAGGGGTTAACTATGGCTACACCTTC
CDR3aa: CASRVGVNYGYTF
v_gene: TRBV27
abundance: medium-sized
d_gene: NA
j_gene: TRBJ1-2

CDR3nt: TGTGCCAGCAGCCCCGGGGGAGCCTACGAGCAGTACTTC
CDR3aa: CASSPGGAYEQYF
v_gene: TRBV5-4
abundance: medium-sized
d_gene: NA
j_gene: TRBJ2-7

CDR3nt: TGCGCCAGCAGCTTGCCCACGAACACCGGGGAGCTGTTTTTT
CDR3aa: CASSLPTNTGELFF
v_gene: TRBV5-1
abundance: NA
d_gene: NA
j_gene: TRBJ2-2

CDR3nt: TGTGCCAGTAGTACCCCGTCCTACGAGCAGTACTTC
CDR3aa: CASSTPSYEQYF
v_gene: TRBV19
abundance: medium-sized
d_gene: NA
j_gene: TRBJ2-7

CDR3nt: TGTGCTAGTGGTTTTGTCGGGAACAATCAGTTCTTC
CDR3aa: CASGFVGNNQFF
v_gene: TRBV12-5
abundance: medium-sized
d_gene: NA
j_gene: TRBJ2-1

CDR3nt: TGTGCCAGCAGTTTTGTGCGATACGGATCGACAGATACGCAGTATTTT
CDR3aa: CASSFVRYGSTDTQYF
v_gene: TRBV27
abundance: medium-sized
d_gene: NA
j_gene: TRBJ2-3

CDR3nt: TGCGCCAGCAGCCAAGAAGCCCGTAGCACAGATACGCAGTATTTT
CDR3aa: CASSQEARSTDTQYF
v_gene: TRBV4-1
abundance: medium-sized
d_gene: NA
j_gene: TRBJ2-3

CDR3nt: TGTGCCAGCAGTTTATCACACTCCGGTTGGACTAGCGGTGAAGAGACCCAGTACTTC
CDR3aa: CASSLSHSGWTSGEETQYF
v_gene: TRBV28
abundance: medium-sized
d_gene: TRBD2
j_gene: TRBJ2-5

CDR3nt: TGTGCCAGTAAGGCAGACTCTTATAGCAATCAGCCCCAGCATTTT
CDR3aa: CASKADSYSNQPQHF
v_gene: TRBV19
abundance: medium-sized
d_gene: NA
j_gene: TRBJ1-5

CDR3nt: TGCGCCAGCAGCAGGGGAATCGATAACACTGAAGCTTTCTTT
CDR3aa: CASSRGIDNTEAFF
v_gene: TRBV4-1
abundance: medium-sized
d_gene: NA
j_gene: TRBJ1-1

CDR3nt: TGTGCCAGCAGCTTGGGACCATGGGTAAACACCGGGGAGCTGTTTTTT
CDR3aa: CASSLGPWVNTGELFF
v_gene: TRBV5-4
abundance: medium-sized
d_gene: NA
j_gene: TRBJ2-2

CDR3nt: TGTGCCAGCAGCGTAGAGGGACAGGGGCAGAATGAGCAGTTCTTC
CDR3aa: CASSVEGQGQNEQFF
v_gene: TRBV9
abundance: NA
d_gene: TRBD1
j_gene: TRBJ2-1

CDR3nt: TGTGCCAGCAGCCGCCGCCGGACAGATACGCAGTATTTT
CDR3aa: CASSRRRTDTQYF
v_gene: TRBV12-3/TRBV12-4
abundance: medium-sized
d_gene: NA
j_gene: TRBJ2-3

CDR3nt: TGTGCCAGTAGTATTGCCAGTAGCAAAAACATTCAGTACTTC
CDR3aa: CASSIASSKNIQYF
v_gene: TRBV19
abundance: medium-sized
d_gene: NA
j_gene: TRBJ2-4

CDR3nt: TGCAGCGTTGAAGTTGAACGGGACTCAGCCTACGAGCAGTACTTC
CDR3aa: CSVEVERDSAYEQYF
v_gene: TRBV29-1
abundance: medium-sized
d_gene: NA
j_gene: TRBJ2-7

CDR3nt: TGCAGTGCTAGAGAGGGCGGCAGGGCGGATTACGAGCAGTACTTC
CDR3aa: CSAREGGRADYEQYF
v_gene: TRBV20-1
abundance: medium-sized
d_gene: NA
j_gene: TRBJ2-7

CDR3nt: TGTGCCAGCAGCTTAGCCCAAGAGACCCAGTACTTC
CDR3aa: CASSLAQETQYF
v_gene: TRBV11-2
abundance: few
d_gene: NA
j_gene: TRBJ2-5

CDR3nt: TGTGCCAGCAGTGAATTCTCGTGGAATGAAGCTTTCTTT
CDR3aa: CASSEFSWNEAFF
v_gene: TRBV25-1
abundance: medium-sized
d_gene: NA
j_gene: TRBJ1-1

CDR3nt: TGTGCCACCAGCAGAGATCGAGGCACCGGGGAGCTGTTTTTT
CDR3aa: CATSRDRGTGELFF
v_gene: TRBV15
abundance: few
d_gene: NA
j_gene: TRBJ2-2

CDR3nt: TGTGCCAGCAGGTTAGGGCCCCGGGGCCACAATGAGCAGTTCTTC
CDR3aa: CASRLGPRGHNEQFF
v_gene: TRBV25-1
abundance: large
d_gene: NA
j_gene: TRBJ2-1

CDR3nt: TGTGCCAGTAGCAGGGATAGCACAGATACGCAGTATTTT
CDR3aa: CASSRDSTDTQYF
v_gene: TRBV19
abundance: medium-sized
d_gene: NA
j_gene: TRBJ2-3

CDR3nt: TGTGCCAGCAGTTTACTGGGGGACCACGAGCAGTACTTC
CDR3aa: CASSLLGDHEQYF
v_gene: TRBV28
abundance: medium-sized
d_gene: NA
j_gene: TRBJ2-7

CDR3nt: TGCAGTGCTAGAGAGGGCAGCGGCACCGGGGAGCTGTTTTTT
CDR3aa: CSAREGSGTGELFF
v_gene: TRBV20-1
abundance: medium-sized
d_gene: NA
j_gene: TRBJ2-2

CDR3nt: TGTGCCAGCAGCCCCCTGGGAGGGGGCACAGATACGCAGTATTTT
CDR3aa: CASSPLGGGTDTQYF
v_gene: TRBV7-3
abundance: few
d_gene: TRBD2
j_gene: TRBJ2-3

CDR3nt: TGTGCCAGTATGCCGGGATCGTACTCCTACAATGAGCAGTTCTTC
CDR3aa: CASMPGSYSYNEQFF
v_gene: TRBV19
abundance: NA
d_gene: NA
j_gene: TRBJ2-1

CDR3nt: TGTGCCAGCAGCCCTCCGGGACTAGCTAGCACCGGGGAGCTGTTTTTT
CDR3aa: CASSPPGLASTGELFF
v_gene: TRBV14
abundance: medium-sized
d_gene: TRBD2
j_gene: TRBJ2-2

CDR3nt: TGTGCCAGTAGTATAGGGCAGACTAATCAGCCCCAGCATTTT
CDR3aa: CASSIGQTNQPQHF
v_gene: TRBV19
abundance: medium-sized
d_gene: NA
j_gene: TRBJ1-5

CDR3nt: TGCAGTGCTTGGGGACAGGGGCGCCCAAGCGAGCAGTACTTC
CDR3aa: CSAWGQGRPSEQYF
v_gene: TRBV20-1
abundance: large
d_gene: TRBD1
j_gene: TRBJ2-7

CDR3nt: TGTGCCCGCAGAGCGGGGGTCGGCAATGAGCAGTTCTTC
CDR3aa: CARRAGVGNEQFF
v_gene: TRBV2
abundance: medium-sized
d_gene: TRBD2
j_gene: TRBJ2-1

CDR3nt: TGTGCCTGGAGGGAAGGGGTGACCCAGTACTTC
CDR3aa: CAWREGVTQYF
v_gene: TRBV30
abundance: medium-sized
d_gene: NA
j_gene: TRBJ2-5

CDR3nt: TGTGCCAGCAGCGCGGCCACAGATACGCAGTATTTT
CDR3aa: CASSAATDTQYF
v_gene: TRBV9
abundance: medium-sized
d_gene: NA
j_gene: TRBJ2-3

CDR3nt: TGTGCCAGCAGCTTAGATCCTAGCGGGGGACCGCGCGCCGGGGAGCTGTTTTTT
CDR3aa: CASSLDPSGGPRAGELFF
v_gene: TRBV7-2
abundance: medium-sized
d_gene: TRBD2
j_gene: TRBJ2-2

CDR3nt: TGCAGTGCTAGAGGTTCGGCAGAGTACGAGCAGTACTTC
CDR3aa: CSARGSAEYEQYF
v_gene: TRBV20-1
abundance: few
d_gene: NA
j_gene: TRBJ2-7

CDR3nt: TGTGCCAGTAGCTGGGACACTAAGTACAATGAGCAGTTCTTC
CDR3aa: CASSWDTKYNEQFF
v_gene: TRBV19
abundance: medium-sized
d_gene: NA
j_gene: TRBJ2-1

CDR3nt: TGTGCCAGTAGTATCGGAGGGAACGGGGAGCTGTTTTTT
CDR3aa: CASSIGGNGELFF
v_gene: TRBV19
abundance: medium-sized
d_gene: NA
j_gene: TRBJ2-2

CDR3nt: TGTGCCAGCAGCTTATTTGGGGGGGCCCCCTCTGGGGCCAACGTCCTGACTTTC
CDR3aa: CASSLFGGAPSGANVLTF
v_gene: TRBV7-3
abundance: medium-sized
d_gene: NA
j_gene: TRBJ2-6

CDR3nt: TGTGCCAGCCAGACTAGCGGGGACTCCTACGAGCAGTACTTC
CDR3aa: CASQTSGDSYEQYF
v_gene: TRBV19
abundance: medium-sized
d_gene: TRBD2
j_gene: TRBJ2-7

CDR3nt: TGCAGCGTTGAAGATAGGGGACCAACAGGGAACTATGGCTACACCTTC
CDR3aa: CSVEDRGPTGNYGYTF
v_gene: TRBV29-1
abundance: medium-sized
d_gene: NA
j_gene: TRBJ1-2

CDR3nt: TGTGCCAGCAGCCTACTGGACAGGGGGTTCAATGAGCAGTTCTTC
CDR3aa: CASSLLDRGFNEQFF
v_gene: TRBV9
abundance: NA
d_gene: TRBD1
j_gene: TRBJ2-1

CDR3nt: TGTGCCAGCACCCCGGACAGGGAGAACACCGGGGAGCTGTTTTTT
CDR3aa: CASTPDRENTGELFF
v_gene: TRBV28
abundance: medium-sized
d_gene: TRBD1
j_gene: TRBJ2-2

CDR3nt: TGTGCCAGTAGTCTCCACCTGTACGCTGAAGCTTTCTTT
CDR3aa: CASSLHLYAEAFF
v_gene: TRBV19
abundance: medium-sized
d_gene: NA
j_gene: TRBJ1-1

CDR3nt: TGCGCCAGCAGCCCCGGGGGCAGCGGGGGGCCCGATACGCAGTATTTT
CDR3aa: CASSPGGSGGPDTQYF
v_gene: TRBV4-1
abundance: medium-sized
d_gene: TRBD2
j_gene: TRBJ2-3

CDR3nt: TGTGCCAGCAGTGCTCCGGACAGGGGGGTCCTTTTT
CDR3aa: CASSAPDRGVLF
v_gene: TRBV28
abundance: medium-sized
d_gene: TRBD1
j_gene: TRBJ1-5

CDR3nt: TGTGCCAGCAGTGTACAGGGTTACAATGAGCAGTTCTTC
CDR3aa: CASSVQGYNEQFF
v_gene: TRBV25-1
abundance: medium-sized
d_gene: NA
j_gene: TRBJ2-1

CDR3nt: TGTGCCAGCAGTTCGGGGACAGGGGTCTACGAGCAGTACTTC
CDR3aa: CASSSGTGVYEQYF
v_gene: TRBV28
abundance: medium-sized
d_gene: TRBD1
j_gene: TRBJ2-7

CDR3nt: TGTGCCAGTAGTTCGCCGGGACAGGGAACCTACGAGCAGTACTTC
CDR3aa: CASSSPGQGTYEQYF
v_gene: TRBV19
abundance: medium-sized
d_gene: TRBD1
j_gene: TRBJ2-7